This is a list of T cell receptor beta chains from one sample in a study. Each CDR3 protein gets one entry after TCRdb re-called the 5' RACE reads with MiXCR. The profile shows some 40,000 distinct CDR3 sequences, 22% of them singletons. The sequencing input was Tregs sorted from a lymph node. The receptors derive from a female donor with breast cancer. The CDR3 runs from the conserved cysteine through the conserved F or W. The order of the fields is J gene, V gene, D gene, clone size, CDR3 DNA, CDR3 protein. D genes are given only for firm matches. Some rows mark clone size as missing; the rest say once, few, many or name a class of expanded clone.

j_call: TRBJ1-4; v_call: TRBV7-9; d_call: -; clone_size: many; cdr3_nt: TGTGCCAGCAGCCTGGACCGGGCCTCTAATGAAAAACTGTTTTTT; cdr3_aa: CASSLDRASNEKLFF
j_call: TRBJ2-3; v_call: TRBV2; d_call: -; clone_size: -; cdr3_nt: TGTGCCAGCTTGGCGGAGGGCATCACGCAGTATTTT; cdr3_aa: CASLAEGITQYF
j_call: TRBJ2-1; v_call: TRBV5-1; d_call: -; clone_size: -; cdr3_nt: TGCGCCAGCAGGTCCGCGGGTTGGTCCTACAATGAGCAGTTCTTC; cdr3_aa: CASRSAGWSYNEQFF
j_call: TRBJ2-7; v_call: TRBV2; d_call: -; clone_size: many; cdr3_nt: TGTGCCAGCAGTGAAAATCACTACGAGCAGTACTTC; cdr3_aa: CASSENHYEQYF
j_call: TRBJ2-3; v_call: TRBV12-3/TRBV12-4; d_call: TRBD2; clone_size: medium-sized; cdr3_nt: TGTGCCAGCAGTTTTAGCGGGAGGGAGGCAGATACGCAGTATTTT; cdr3_aa: CASSFSGREADTQYF
j_call: TRBJ2-3; v_call: TRBV11-3; d_call: TRBD2; clone_size: few; cdr3_nt: TGTGCCAGCAGCTTGGGGCAAGCGGGACCTAGCACAGATACGCAGTATTTT; cdr3_aa: CASSLGQAGPSTDTQYF
j_call: TRBJ1-1; v_call: TRBV12-3/TRBV12-4; d_call: -; clone_size: few; cdr3_nt: TGTGCCAGTTTAGAGGGCGCAGGGTCCACTGAAGCTTTCTTT; cdr3_aa: CASLEGAGSTEAFF
j_call: TRBJ2-2; v_call: TRBV5-1; d_call: -; clone_size: many; cdr3_nt: TGCGCCAGCAGCTTAGCGCCGAGCCCGAACACCGGGGAGCTGTTTTTT; cdr3_aa: CASSLAPSPNTGELFF
j_call: TRBJ2-2; v_call: TRBV3-1; d_call: TRBD1; clone_size: many; cdr3_nt: TGTGCCAGCACCCGGACAGGGAACACCGGGGAGCTGTTTTTT; cdr3_aa: CASTRTGNTGELFF
j_call: TRBJ2-1; v_call: TRBV5-1; d_call: TRBD2; clone_size: -; cdr3_nt: TGCGCCAGCAGCCCGACGCGGCCTATAGCGGGAGGGCCTTTTGTCAATGAGCAGTTCTTC; cdr3_aa: CASSPTRPIAGGPFVNEQFF
j_call: TRBJ1-1; v_call: TRBV5-5; d_call: -; clone_size: -; cdr3_nt: TGTGCCAGCAGCTTGAGAGGGGTCATGAACACTGAAGCTTTCTTT; cdr3_aa: CASSLRGVMNTEAFF
j_call: TRBJ2-7; v_call: TRBV29-1; d_call: -; clone_size: few; cdr3_nt: TGCAGCGGTCGGGACTTAGGGAACTACGAGCAGTACTTC; cdr3_aa: CSGRDLGNYEQYF
j_call: TRBJ2-5; v_call: TRBV5-1; d_call: TRBD2; clone_size: few; cdr3_nt: TGCGCCAGCAGCTCCGGGACTAGCGCCTCGAAGGTGGAAGAGACCCAGTACTTC; cdr3_aa: CASSSGTSASKVEETQYF
j_call: TRBJ2-5; v_call: TRBV28; d_call: -; clone_size: -; cdr3_nt: TGTGCCAGCAGTTTCCGAGACCAAGAGACCCAGTACTTC; cdr3_aa: CASSFRDQETQYF
j_call: TRBJ2-5; v_call: TRBV5-1; d_call: TRBD2; clone_size: many; cdr3_nt: TGCGCCAGCAGCTTTGGTACGGGAGGGCCAGGAGGGACCCAGTACTTC; cdr3_aa: CASSFGTGGPGGTQYF
j_call: TRBJ2-5; v_call: TRBV20-1; d_call: TRBD2; clone_size: -; cdr3_nt: TGCAGTGCTAGTTCTAGCGGGTTTGGGGAGACCCAGTACTTC; cdr3_aa: CSASSSGFGETQYF
j_call: TRBJ1-5; v_call: TRBV5-1; d_call: TRBD1; clone_size: -; cdr3_nt: TGCGCCAGCAGCTTGGGGGCAGGGGGCTTCAATCAGCCCCAGCATTTT; cdr3_aa: CASSLGAGGFNQPQHF
j_call: TRBJ2-1; v_call: TRBV12-3/TRBV12-4; d_call: -; clone_size: -; cdr3_nt: TGTGCCAGCAGTTTGGGACTCCTCGAGCAGTTCTTC; cdr3_aa: CASSLGLLEQFF
j_call: TRBJ2-7; v_call: TRBV4-2; d_call: TRBD1; clone_size: -; cdr3_nt: TGTGCCAGCAGCCTTTTCACAGGGACAGGCGAGCAGTACTTC; cdr3_aa: CASSLFTGTGEQYF
j_call: TRBJ2-3; v_call: TRBV5-4; d_call: TRBD1; clone_size: many; cdr3_nt: TGTGCCAGCAGCAGCCGACAGGGTAGGGGCACAGATACGCAGTATTTT; cdr3_aa: CASSSRQGRGTDTQYF
j_call: TRBJ2-1; v_call: TRBV6-1; d_call: -; clone_size: -; cdr3_nt: TGTGCCAGCGGGACAACATACAATGAGCAGTTCTTC; cdr3_aa: CASGTTYNEQFF
j_call: TRBJ1-2; v_call: TRBV6-6; d_call: -; clone_size: -; cdr3_nt: TGTGCCAGCAGTTCCCCTATACAGAACTCCAAGGGCTACACCTTC; cdr3_aa: CASSSPIQNSKGYTF
j_call: TRBJ1-4; v_call: TRBV10-1; d_call: -; clone_size: -; cdr3_nt: TGCGCCAGCAGTGAGGGGAGCGGAAAACTGTTTTTT; cdr3_aa: CASSEGSGKLFF
j_call: TRBJ2-5; v_call: TRBV5-1; d_call: -; clone_size: -; cdr3_nt: TGCGCCAGCAGCTCGCTCGTAGCGGAGAACCAAGAGACCCAGTACTTC; cdr3_aa: CASSSLVAENQETQYF
j_call: TRBJ2-6; v_call: TRBV20-1; d_call: -; clone_size: -; cdr3_nt: TGCAGTGCTAGCGGGGCGGTCTCTGGGGCCAACGTCCTGACTTTC; cdr3_aa: CSASGAVSGANVLTF
j_call: TRBJ1-5; v_call: TRBV29-1; d_call: -; clone_size: few; cdr3_nt: TGCAGCCCAGAGGCAGGACAGTTGGGTAGCAATCAGCCCCAGCATTTT; cdr3_aa: CSPEAGQLGSNQPQHF
j_call: TRBJ2-1; v_call: TRBV7-6; d_call: TRBD2; clone_size: few; cdr3_nt: TGTGCCAGCAGCTTACCAGCGGGAGATGAGCAGTTCTTC; cdr3_aa: CASSLPAGDEQFF
j_call: TRBJ1-1; v_call: TRBV6-1; d_call: -; clone_size: -; cdr3_nt: TGTGCCAGCACCCCTTCGCAGACAGTTGGAGGCACTGAAGCTTTCTTT; cdr3_aa: CASTPSQTVGGTEAFF
j_call: TRBJ2-3; v_call: TRBV10-1; d_call: -; clone_size: -; cdr3_nt: TGCGCCAGCAGTGAGTCGGGAGATACGCAGTATTTT; cdr3_aa: CASSESGDTQYF
j_call: TRBJ2-1; v_call: TRBV5-4; d_call: -; clone_size: few; cdr3_nt: TGTGCCAGCTCAGGCAATGAGCAGTTCTTC; cdr3_aa: CASSGNEQFF
j_call: TRBJ1-1; v_call: TRBV14; d_call: TRBD1; clone_size: -; cdr3_nt: TGTGCCGGCAGCCTGAGGGGGCGGATGAACACTGAAGCTTTCTTT; cdr3_aa: CAGSLRGRMNTEAFF
j_call: TRBJ1-1; v_call: TRBV29-1; d_call: -; clone_size: many; cdr3_nt: TGCAGCGTTCGACGTACGACCGGGGAGCGGGAGGAAGCTTTCTTT; cdr3_aa: CSVRRTTGEREEAFF
j_call: TRBJ1-1; v_call: TRBV12-3/TRBV12-4; d_call: -; clone_size: few; cdr3_nt: TGTGCCAGCAGGATCTACAGCACTGAAGCTTTCTTT; cdr3_aa: CASRIYSTEAFF
j_call: TRBJ2-6; v_call: TRBV29-1; d_call: TRBD1; clone_size: -; cdr3_nt: TGCAGCTTTCTGACAGGGTCTGGGGCCAACGTCCCGACTTTC; cdr3_aa: CSFLTGSGANVPTF
j_call: TRBJ2-7; v_call: TRBV2; d_call: -; clone_size: once; cdr3_nt: TGTGCCAGCCAGGCACAGATCTACGAGCAGTACTTC; cdr3_aa: CASQAQIYEQYF
j_call: TRBJ2-7; v_call: TRBV20-1; d_call: -; clone_size: -; cdr3_nt: TGCAGTGCTAGAGATACCGGGCCGACTATGGGGGAGCAGTACTTC; cdr3_aa: CSARDTGPTMGEQYF
j_call: TRBJ2-1; v_call: TRBV29-1; d_call: -; clone_size: -; cdr3_nt: TGCAGCGTTGGGCTGGGCGGTTACTACAATGAGCAGTTCTTC; cdr3_aa: CSVGLGGYYNEQFF
j_call: TRBJ2-1; v_call: TRBV28; d_call: TRBD2; clone_size: -; cdr3_nt: TGTGCCAGCTATTCCACCTGGACTAGCGGGAGGGCCATGAATGAGCAGTTCTTC; cdr3_aa: CASYSTWTSGRAMNEQFF
j_call: TRBJ1-2; v_call: TRBV10-1; d_call: -; clone_size: few; cdr3_nt: TGCGCCAGCAGTGATCGGACGGGCTATGGCTACACCTTC; cdr3_aa: CASSDRTGYGYTF
j_call: TRBJ2-1; v_call: TRBV7-7; d_call: -; clone_size: few; cdr3_nt: TGTGCTAGCAGCTTAACCGACTCAGGGATGTACAATGAGCAGTTCTTC; cdr3_aa: CASSLTDSGMYNEQFF
j_call: TRBJ1-2; v_call: TRBV5-4; d_call: TRBD1; clone_size: many; cdr3_nt: TGTGCCAGCAGCCAAACAGGGGGCCCTACCGATGGCTACACCTTC; cdr3_aa: CASSQTGGPTDGYTF
j_call: TRBJ2-3; v_call: TRBV6-1; d_call: TRBD2; clone_size: -; cdr3_nt: TGTGCCACCACGGACGGGGGGGCCGCAGATACGCAGTATTTT; cdr3_aa: CATTDGGAADTQYF
j_call: TRBJ2-7; v_call: TRBV7-9; d_call: TRBD1; clone_size: many; cdr3_nt: TGTGCCAGCAGCTTATCGCCGAAGGGACAGGGGGCCCACGAGCAGTACTTC; cdr3_aa: CASSLSPKGQGAHEQYF
j_call: TRBJ2-1; v_call: TRBV7-6; d_call: -; clone_size: many; cdr3_nt: TGTGCCAGCAGCTCCCAGGTTGGGGGTGAGCAGTTCTTC; cdr3_aa: CASSSQVGGEQFF
j_call: TRBJ2-7; v_call: TRBV20-1; d_call: -; clone_size: -; cdr3_nt: TGCAGTGCTAGAGATACCAAGGTCTACGAGCAGTACTTC; cdr3_aa: CSARDTKVYEQYF
j_call: TRBJ1-1; v_call: TRBV7-3; d_call: TRBD1; clone_size: many; cdr3_nt: TGTGCCAGCAGCTTAACAGGGGGCGGAAGGACTGAAGCTTTCTTT; cdr3_aa: CASSLTGGGRTEAFF
j_call: TRBJ2-3; v_call: TRBV20-1; d_call: -; clone_size: few; cdr3_nt: TGCAGTGCTAGCGATGGCGGGGACACATACACAGATACGCAGTATTTT; cdr3_aa: CSASDGGDTYTDTQYF
j_call: TRBJ1-1; v_call: TRBV5-1; d_call: -; clone_size: many; cdr3_nt: TGCGCCAGCAGCCCTAGAGGCAGCACTGAAGCTTTCTTT; cdr3_aa: CASSPRGSTEAFF
j_call: TRBJ2-5; v_call: TRBV5-1; d_call: -; clone_size: -; cdr3_nt: TGCGCCAGCAGCTTGTTTTGGGGCGCCGAGACCCAGTACTTC; cdr3_aa: CASSLFWGAETQYF
j_call: TRBJ2-1; v_call: TRBV5-1; d_call: TRBD2; clone_size: many; cdr3_nt: TGCGCCAGCAGCTTGGCCGGAGCCAGCGGGGGGGAGAATGAGCAGTTCTTC; cdr3_aa: CASSLAGASGGENEQFF
j_call: TRBJ2-7; v_call: TRBV7-2; d_call: -; clone_size: -; cdr3_nt: TGTGCCAGCAGCTTCTCCATTTACGAGCAGTACTTC; cdr3_aa: CASSFSIYEQYF
j_call: TRBJ2-5; v_call: TRBV10-3; d_call: TRBD2; clone_size: -; cdr3_nt: TGTGCCATCAGTGAGTCGGGCGGGAGGAGGACCCAGTACTTC; cdr3_aa: CAISESGGRRTQYF
j_call: TRBJ2-3; v_call: TRBV7-3; d_call: TRBD2; clone_size: few; cdr3_nt: TGTGCCAGCAACTTAAACCCCCCAGCGGGAGCATCGGATACGCAGTATTTT; cdr3_aa: CASNLNPPAGASDTQYF
j_call: TRBJ1-5; v_call: TRBV6-1; d_call: -; clone_size: -; cdr3_nt: TGTGCCAGCAGTGAGGCGGGGGGCTGGGGGCAGCCCCAGCATTTT; cdr3_aa: CASSEAGGWGQPQHF